This T cell receptor beta chain comes out of a study of cytomegalovirus exposure and HLA in healthy donors. Germline V gene data show CDR1 as KGHSH and CDR2 as LQKENI. V was clipped by 6 bases and J by 5 bases; unmatched bases: 7. The CDR3 has 15 residues. This clone showed up just once. No antigen is known for it. Whole-study findings and limits: Using the classifier, cytomegalovirus status was reportedly diagnosed with high specificity and sensitivity. The investigators catalogued 150 to 200 TCR beta chains as cytomegalovirus-associated.

Amplification used 60 Vbeta primers and 13 Jbeta primers. Repertoires were generated with immunoSEQ multiplex PCR, while TCRdb's copy carries only in-frame clones and drops some. The sample yields under 150,000 clones, 80% seen once. Specimen: PBMCs. The source is a male donor in good health and CMV-seronegative. The genes are TRBV18 and TRBJ2-3; 11 bases match TRBD2. In nucleotides, the CDR3 is TGTGCCAGCTCTGCTTCACTAGCGGGAGAAGATACGCAGTATTTT. It translates to CASSASLAGEDTQYF.